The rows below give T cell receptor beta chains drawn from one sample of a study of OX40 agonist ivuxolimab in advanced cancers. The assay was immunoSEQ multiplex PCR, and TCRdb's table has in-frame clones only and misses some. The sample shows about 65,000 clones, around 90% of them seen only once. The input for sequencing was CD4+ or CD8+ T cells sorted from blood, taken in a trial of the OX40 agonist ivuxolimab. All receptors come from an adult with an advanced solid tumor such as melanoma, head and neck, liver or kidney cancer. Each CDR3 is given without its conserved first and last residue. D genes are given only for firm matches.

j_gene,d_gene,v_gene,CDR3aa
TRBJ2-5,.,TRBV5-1,ASKEPHQETQY
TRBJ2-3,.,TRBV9,ASSLRTDIYTDTQY
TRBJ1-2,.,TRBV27,ASKRGSGTYGYT
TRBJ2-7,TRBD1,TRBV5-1,ASSLGDRAREQY
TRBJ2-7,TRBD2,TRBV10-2,ASRYTSGEPQY
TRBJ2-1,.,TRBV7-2,ASSPGLLKYNEQF
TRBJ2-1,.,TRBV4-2,ASSQGGQNEQF
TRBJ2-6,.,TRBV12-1,ASSFADRVISGANVLT
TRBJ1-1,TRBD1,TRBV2,VSSEAGGGAF
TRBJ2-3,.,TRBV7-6,ASSLRTGLKDTQY
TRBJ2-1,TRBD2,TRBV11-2,ASSVGTSGGAWEQF
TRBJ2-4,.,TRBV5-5,ASSLTDREGNIQY
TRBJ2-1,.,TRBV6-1,ASLGSASNEQF
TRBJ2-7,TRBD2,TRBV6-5,ASSPGGGLYEQY
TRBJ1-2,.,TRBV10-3,AITLGDNYGYT
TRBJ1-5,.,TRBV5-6,ASSPQGFSNQPQH
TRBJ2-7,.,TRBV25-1,ASSVGYEQY
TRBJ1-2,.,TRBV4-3,ASSQDVGVPNYGYT
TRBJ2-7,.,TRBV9,ASSVSGGPSYEQY
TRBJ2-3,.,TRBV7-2,ASSVGDTQY
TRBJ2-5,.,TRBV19,ASSIDTGRETQY
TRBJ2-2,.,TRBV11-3,ASSAEVGELF
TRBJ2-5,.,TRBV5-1,ASSLEPGRETQY
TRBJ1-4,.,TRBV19,ASMAPGGNEKLF
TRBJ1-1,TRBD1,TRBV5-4,ASSGAGGYTEAF
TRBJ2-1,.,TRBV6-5,ATGQGYGEQF
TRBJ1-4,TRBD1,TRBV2,ASAGTGDEKLF
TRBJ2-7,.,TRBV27,ASSPDRTEQY
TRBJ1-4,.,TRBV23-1,ASLVMGASNEKLF
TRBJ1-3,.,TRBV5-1,ASSLDRALSGNTIY
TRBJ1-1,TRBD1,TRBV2,ASSDYRGGSEAF
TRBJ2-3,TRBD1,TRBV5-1,ASSRPEGATDTQY
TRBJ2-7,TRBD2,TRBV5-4,ASSSPGLAAYEQY
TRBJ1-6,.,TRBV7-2,ASRKTGGSSPLH
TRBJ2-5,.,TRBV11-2,ASSSVRETQY
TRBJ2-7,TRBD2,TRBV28,ASNTWESGGTYEQY
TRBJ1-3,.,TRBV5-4,ASSFGTSGSSGNTIY
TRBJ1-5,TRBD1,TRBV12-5,ASGLVRQGNRAYSNQPQH
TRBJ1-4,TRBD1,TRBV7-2,ASSGGQGKASAGKGLF
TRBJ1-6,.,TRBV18,ASSPSPGGGNSPLH
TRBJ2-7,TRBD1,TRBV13,ASSVGTDSYEQY
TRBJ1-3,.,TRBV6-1,ASSAKTGNTIY
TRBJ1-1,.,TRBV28,ASSLNRVAF
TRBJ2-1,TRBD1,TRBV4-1,ASSQSQGARYNEQF
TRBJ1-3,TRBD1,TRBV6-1,ASSLGTGTGNTIY
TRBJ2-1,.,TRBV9,ASSVAGDPRSHEQF
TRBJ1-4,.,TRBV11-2,ASSLVFRQGKEKLF
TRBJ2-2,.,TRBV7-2,ASSLSKLHTGELF
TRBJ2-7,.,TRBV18,ASSRLWVPATYEQY
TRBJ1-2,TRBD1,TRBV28,ATTRTGNYGYT
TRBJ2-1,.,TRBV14,ASSPLSGSRSSYNEQF
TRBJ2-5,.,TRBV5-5,ASSLEGDGTQY
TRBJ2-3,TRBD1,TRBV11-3,ASSFSWTGDTDTQY